A single sample gave rise to the 10 T cell receptor beta chains below, sequenced in a study of blood T cell repertoires in COVID-19. Using immunoSEQ multiplex PCR, the repertoire was profiled, and TCRdb retains in-frame clones only, with some absent. The table has about 39,000 clones, 90% to 95% seen once. Input material: peripheral blood. These receptors all stem from a human donor with active COVID-19. The donor label of this sample is uncertain.

This chain joins TRBV29-1 and TRBJ2-5; perhaps TRBD2 as D (5 bases). Germline values: CDR1 SQVTM, CDR2 ANQGSEA. The CDR3 is 14 residues long. The germline V and J ends were trimmed by 1 base and 2 bases, with 11 bases remaining between them. The CDR3 sequence: CSVEGRGIQETQYF. In nucleotides, the CDR3 is TGCAGCGTTGAAGGGCGAGGGATTCAAGAGACCCAGTACTTC.

The rearrangement links TRBV3-1 (or the pseudogene TRBV3-2) to TRBJ2-2; 7 bases fit TRBD2. J lost 5 bases, V lost 5 bases, and 8 bases had no gene match. CDR3 length: 15 amino acids. The germline V gene encodes CDR1 LGHDT and CDR2 YNNKEL (reference sequence). CDR3 nucleotides: TGTGCCAGCAGCTACCAGCGGGGCCGGACCGGGGAGCTGTTTTTT. Translation gives CASSYQRGRTGELFF.

This sequence joins TRBV19 and TRBJ1-5, with unresolved D. This CDR3 comprises 15 residues. Germline V gene lookup returns CDR1 LNHDA and CDR2 SQIVND (reference sequence). Trimming removed 3 bases at V and 0 bases at J, with 9 bases between. The CDR3 is CASSMGVNSNQPQHF. The DNA for the CDR3 is TGTGCCAGTAGTATGGGAGTGAATAGCAATCAGCCCCAGCATTTT.

The chain combines TRBV3-1 (or the pseudogene TRBV3-2) with TRBJ2-1, with TRBD2 matching 15 bases. Germline values: CDR1 LGHDT, CDR2 YNNKEL (reference sequence). Trimming at V came to 2 bases and at J to 2 bases, leaving 7 bases not matched to a gene. This CDR3 has 19 residues. The DNA of the CDR3 is TGTGCCAGCAGCCAATCCGGGACTAGCGGGAGGAGTACCTACAATGAGCAGTTCTTC. This encodes CASSQSGTSGRSTYNEQFF.

This sequence joins TRBV4-2 and TRBJ1-5; D might be TRBD1 (5 bases). V lost 1 base to trimming and J lost 7 bases, with 11 bases between them. Germline values: CDR1 LGHNA, CDR2 YNFKEQ. The CDR3 covers 14 residues. CDR3 loop: CASSQGGVGQPQHF. The CDR3 DNA is TGTGCCAGCAGCCAAGGGGGGGTTGGCCAGCCCCAGCATTTT.

The chain employs TRBV4-2 and TRBJ2-1, with 11 positions matching TRBD2. The V gene's germline CDR1 is LGHNA and CDR2 YNFKEQ. The CDR3 runs to 13 residues. The J segment lost 13 bases and the V segment lost 4 bases, leaving 6 bases of the junction unmatched. The CDR3 is CASSLVLAGGQFF. CDR3 nucleotide sequence: TGTGCCAGCAGCCTAGTGCTAGCGGGGGGCCAGTTCTTC.

The rearrangement links TRBV7-2 to TRBJ2-7; 10 nucleotides match TRBD2. CDR3 length: 16 residues. Germline loops: CDR1 SGHTA, CDR2 FQGNSA. V lost 0 bases to trimming and J lost 3 bases; unmatched junction nucleotides: 5. In DNA form, the CDR3 reads TGTGCCAGCAGCTTAGCTAGCGGGGGGTTAAACTACGAGCAGTACTTC. Translating it yields CASSLASGGLNYEQYF.

V gene TRBV2 combines with J gene TRBJ2-5; perhaps TRBD1 as D (7 bases). The length of the CDR3 is 13 residues. With 8 bases removed from V and 4 bases from J, the gap between germline ends came to 14 bases. Germline-derived CDR1 and CDR2 are SNHLY and FYNNEI. CDR3 DNA sequence: TGTGCCAGCGCCTCAGGGGGAGGAGAGACCCAGTACTTC. Its protein is CASASGGGETQYF.

The rearrangement links TRBV5-1 to TRBJ2-5; 8 bases map to TRBD2. Per the germline V gene, CDR1 is SGHRS and CDR2 is YFSETQ. CDR3 size: 15 residues. V shed 1 base and J 5 bases; nucleotides not matched to a gene: 7. CDR3: CASSLYDPGGETQYF. The CDR3 DNA is TGCGCCAGCAGCTTGTATGACCCGGGAGGGGAGACCCAGTACTTC.

The rearrangement links TRBV6-6 to TRBJ2-7, with 7 positions matching TRBD2. Per the germline V gene, CDR1 is MNHNY and CDR2 is SVGAGI (reference sequence). The CDR3 is 16 residues long. With 2 bases clipped from V and 3 bases from J, the junction kept 10 bases outside the gene matches. The CDR3 DNA follows: TGTGCCAGCAGTTACCCCTTCGGGCGGGAGAACTACGAGCAGTACTTC. It translates to CASSYPFGRENYEQYF.